This T cell receptor (beta chain) was captured in a study of control samples from healthy donors and cancer patients. J gave up 7 bases and V 6 bases, and 8 bases lay outside the gene matches. The CDR3 has 14 amino acids. Germline V gives CDR1 SNHLY, CDR2 FYNNEI. Profiling relied on immunoSEQ multiplex PCR, and the TCRdb table lists in-frame clones only, not all of them. The sample has 150,000 to 200,000 clones, about 90% seen once. This TCR was sampled from a middle-aged woman in good health. The V gene is TRBV2, the J gene TRBJ2-5, with 10 positions matching TRBD1. The sample taken for sequencing was blood. The CDR3 is CASRSGTGDATQYF. The CDR3 region has the DNA TGTGCCAGCAGGTCCGGGACAGGGGATGCGACCCAGTACTTC. Based on the CDR3 plus reference TRBV2 and TRBJ2-5, the full variable domain is EPEVTQTPSHQVTQMGQEVILRCVPISNHLYFYWYRQILGQKVEFLVSFYNNEISEKSEIFDDQFSVERPDGSNFTLKIRSTKLEDSAMYFCASRSGTGDATQYFGPGTRLLVL.